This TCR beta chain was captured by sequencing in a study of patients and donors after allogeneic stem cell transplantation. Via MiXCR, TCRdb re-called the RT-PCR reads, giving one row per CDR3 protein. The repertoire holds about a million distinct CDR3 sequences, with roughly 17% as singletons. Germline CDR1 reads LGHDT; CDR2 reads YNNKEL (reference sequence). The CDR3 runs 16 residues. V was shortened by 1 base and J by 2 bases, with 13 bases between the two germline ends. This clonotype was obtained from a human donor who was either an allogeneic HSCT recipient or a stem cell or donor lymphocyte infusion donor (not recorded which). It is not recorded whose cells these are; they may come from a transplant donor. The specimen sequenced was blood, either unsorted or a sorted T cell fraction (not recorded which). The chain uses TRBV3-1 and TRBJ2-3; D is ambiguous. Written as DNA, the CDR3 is TGTGCCAGCAGCCAAGGAGGAGCCCGTATCACAGATACGCAGTATTTT. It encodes CASSQGGARITDTQYF.